This TCR beta chain came from a study of T cells in Graves' hyperthyroidism and ophthalmopathy. Study as a whole: Pretreatment peripheral blood was obtained at initial diagnosis.

This clonotype was seen a few times. What it recognizes is unknown. The source material, RNA transcripts, was used to amplify TCR beta CDR3 regions. The TCR CDR3 first-round RT-PCR relied on the HTBI primer set. TCRdb reanalysed the multiplex PCR reads using MiXCR and keeps one entry per CDR3 protein. Among roughly 250,000 distinct CDR3 sequences, approximately 23% were seen once, and the ten largest hold around 62%. Together with thyroid ultrasound, orbital computed tomography, serum thyroxine and TRAb, clinical symptoms were used for diagnoses. V dropped 0 bases and J dropped 5 bases, with 11 bases sitting between them. The CDR3 length is 15 residues. CDR1 and CDR2 from the germline V gene are SEHNR and FQNEAQ (reference sequence). Study results and limitations: Blood also held most thyroid clonotypes expanded beyond 0.001.

The chain recombines TRBV7-9 with TRBJ2-1; no definite D call. Sequencing input: blood. The receptor was isolated from a man aged 30 to 39 with Graves' ophthalmopathy. CDR3 nucleotide sequence: TGTGCCAGCAGCTTAGCCTTCCCCCGTAACAATGAGCAGTTCTTC. It specifies CASSLAFPRNNEQFF.